This TCR beta chain appears in the sequencing data of a study of tumor and adjacent non-tumor tissue in lung cancer. Study-level background: Each sample yielded 4 million to 5 million productive TCRbeta reads on average. Study-wide points: Tumor tissue had significantly higher TCR diversity than normal lung. Normal lung showed higher cumulative top 100 clone frequency than tumor.

The template was RNA from unsorted bulk tissue. Between August and November 2014, newly diagnosed, chemotherapy-naive lung cancer patients underwent thoracic surgery in China. Remarks on this clonotype: No antigen is known for it. Sequence at one end of the junction differs from germline and may be a read error.

Three rounds of nested PCR, following a modified ARM-PCR protocol, produced the TCRbeta library. TCRdb reprocessed the multiplex PCR reads with MiXCR, giving one entry per CDR3 protein. The sample includes 200,000 or so distinct CDR3 sequences, 70% to 75% of them seen just once. The sample taken for sequencing was lung tumor tissue. The source is a man aged 55 to 70 with non-small cell lung cancer.

The CDR3 here is CDSRVARGADTQYF. The CDR3 DNA reads TGTGACAGCAGAGTCGCTAGAGGAGCAGATACGCAGTATTTT. This chain uses TRBV12-3 or TRBV12-4 with TRBJ2-3; D call uncertain. The CDR3 extends over 14 amino acids.